The 31 T cell receptor beta chains listed next were all sequenced from one sample in a study of shared clonotypes between healthy human individuals. Sequenced by immunoSEQ multiplex PCR; TCRdb stores in-frame clones only, minus some. The data contain 2 million to 2.5 million clones, 90% to 96% of them singletons. The sequencing sample was made of naive CD4+ T cells sorted from blood. Sample subset: CD45RA+ positively selected. These receptors came from a young man in good health.

In this sample, this clone turned up once. The V gene is TRBV15, the J gene TRBJ1-6; D gene ambiguous. This CDR3 is 14 amino acids long. The ends were cut back, 0 bases at V and 9 bases at J, with 9 bases in the middle. From germline, CDR1 is LNHNV and CDR2 YYDKDF (reference sequence). CDR3 sequence: CATSRDRGGSPLHF. For the CDR3, the DNA is TGTGCCACCAGCAGAGATCGGGGAGGTTCACCCCTCCACTTT.

A note on this clone: Other DNA variants within this sample encode the same CDR3. This chain links TRBV18 with TRBJ2-7; either TRBD1 or TRBD2 may fit D (5 bases each). The CDR3 contains 13 residues. The germline V gene encodes CDR1 KGHSH and CDR2 LQKENI. V dropped 3 bases and J dropped 2 bases, with 8 bases sitting between them. Written as DNA, the CDR3 is TGTGCCAGCTCACCTACGGGACCCTACGAGCAGTACTTC. Translating it yields CASSPTGPYEQYF.

This chain joins TRBV18 and TRBJ1-6; maybe TRBD1 (5 bases). The length of the CDR3 is 14 residues. V was pared by 4 bases and J by 5 bases, with 9 bases between. Germline V CDR1 and CDR2: KGHSH, LQKENI. This chain's CDR3 is CASSLGADNSPLHF. The CDR3 region has the DNA TGTGCCAGCTCACTCGGGGCCGATAATTCACCCCTCCACTTT. The full variable domain, in which reference TRBV18 and TRBJ1-6 provide the parts outside the CDR3, is NAGVMQNPRHLVRRRGQEARLRCSPMKGHSHVYWYRQLPEEGLKFMVYLQKENIIDESGMPKERFSAEFPKEGPSILRIQQVVRGDSAAYFCASSLGADNSPLHFGNGTRLTVT.

The chain carries TRBV5-1 and TRBJ2-6; D gene uncertain. Per the germline V gene, CDR1 is SGHRS and CDR2 is YFSETQ. The CDR3 is 15 residues long. With 2 bases removed from V and 2 bases from J, the gap between germline ends came to 8 bases. DNA for the CDR3: TGCGCCAGCAGCTTACAACCCACTGGGGCCAACGTCCTGACTTTC. Its protein product is CASSLQPTGANVLTF. The variable domain in full, completed from reference TRBV5-1 and TRBJ2-6, reads KAGVTQTPRYLIKTRGQQVTLSCSPISGHRSVSWYQQTPGQGLQFLFEYFSETQRNKGNFPGRFSGRQFSNSRSEMNVSTLELGDSALYLCASSLQPTGANVLTFGAGSRLTVL.

J is TRBJ2-1 and V is TRBV2; 8 bases fit TRBD1. The CDR3 is 15 amino acids. Germline V gene sequence: CDR1 SNHLY, CDR2 FYNNEI. V gave up 5 bases and J gave up 10 bases; unmatched junction bases: 13. In DNA form, the CDR3 reads TGTGCCAGCAGTCTTAACAGGGGGTCGATTGGGGAGCAGTTCTTC. This sequence encodes CASSLNRGSIGEQFF.

The DNA of the CDR3 is TGTGCCAGCAGTGAAGGGACAGGGGGGTACACAGATACGCAGTATTTT. It yields the protein CASSEGTGGYTDTQYF. V gene TRBV6-1 combines with J gene TRBJ2-3; 10 bases line up with TRBD1. The junction had 3 bases not matched to a gene; V was cut back by 1 base and J by 2 bases. This CDR3 region has 16 residues. Germline values: CDR1 MNHNS, CDR2 SASEGT.

CDR3 DNA sequence: TGTGCCAGCAGCCGGGACCGAGCAACTAATGAAAAACTGTTTTTT. Protein product: CASSRDRATNEKLFF. This sequence joins TRBV7-2 and TRBJ1-4; D might be TRBD1 (5 bases). V shed 5 bases and J shed 0 bases, with 10 bases lying between them. Germline V gives CDR1 SGHTA, CDR2 FQGNSA. The CDR3 has 15 residues.

The chain is built from TRBV7-2 and TRBJ2-1; possibly TRBD2 for D (6 bases). The germline V gene has CDR1 SGHTA and CDR2 FQGNSA. This CDR3 has 16 residues. The V end lost 1 base, the J end lost 2 bases, and 12 bases lay between the germline ends. The DNA for the CDR3 is TGTGCCAGCAGCTTAGGCGGGACGAAGGCCTACAATGAGCAGTTCTTC. It is translated as CASSLGGTKAYNEQFF. Using reference TRBV7-2 and TRBJ2-1 for the parts outside the CDR3, the full variable domain is GAGVSQSPSNKVTEKGKDVELRCDPISGHTALYWYRQSLGQGLEFLIYFQGNSAPDKSGLPSDRFSAERTGGSVSTLTIQRTQQEDSAVYLCASSLGGTKAYNEQFFGPGTRLTVL.

This chain joins TRBV7-2 and TRBJ2-1, with unresolved D. The CDR3 length is 13 residues. V was pared by 1 base and J by 4 bases, with 5 bases between. Germline V CDR1 and CDR2: SGHTA, FQGNSA. DNA of the CDR3: TGTGCCAGCAGCTTAGAAGCGTACAATGAGCAGTTCTTC. The encoded protein is CASSLEAYNEQFF. Variable domain in full (rest from reference TRBV7-2 and TRBJ2-1): GAGVSQSPSNKVTEKGKDVELRCDPISGHTALYWYRQSLGQGLEFLIYFQGNSAPDKSGLPSDRFSAERTGGSVSTLTIQRTQQEDSAVYLCASSLEAYNEQFFGPGTRLTVL.

V gene TRBV19 combines with J gene TRBJ2-7, with 7 bases fitting TRBD1. The CDR3 contains 13 residues. Germline V CDR1 and CDR2: LNHDA, SQIVND (reference sequence). V shed 5 bases, J shed 3 bases, and the junction held 4 bases outside the gene matches. The CDR3 spells CASSSPGGYEQYF. The CDR3 bases are TGTGCCAGTAGTTCACCAGGGGGCTACGAGCAGTACTTC.

The rearrangement links TRBV6-6 to TRBJ2-7; either TRBD1 or TRBD2 may supply D (5 bases each). Germline CDR1 MNHNY, CDR2 SVGAGI (reference sequence). This CDR3 region has 14 residues. Trimming left V 2 bases short and J 5 bases short, with 13 bases between. The CDR3 sequence: CASSYKAGSNEQYF. As DNA, the CDR3 is TGTGCCAGCAGTTACAAGGCAGGGAGCAACGAGCAGTACTTC.

The chain carries TRBV28 and TRBJ1-2; D not resolved. The CDR3 totals 14 residues. Per germline, CDR1 MDHEN and CDR2 SYDVKM. Trimming took off 2 bases at V and 4 bases at J, with 11 bases between the two ends. The CDR3 DNA follows: TGTGCCAGCAGTTTAGGGCAGGCCCTCTATGGCTACACCTTC. Translation gives CASSLGQALYGYTF.

The table lists this clone with a few counts. This rearrangement joins TRBV10-2 to TRBJ1-6; 7 bases are a match to TRBD1. Losses at the gene ends were 9 bases for V and 8 bases for J; bases not matched to a gene: 7. This CDR3 contains 13 residues. From germline, CDR1 is WSHSY and CDR2 SAAADI. Here the CDR3 reads CASSRGSDSPLHF. In DNA, the CDR3 is TGCGCCAGTTCCAGGGGGAGTGATTCACCCCTCCACTTT.

This clone is a singleton in its sample. The chain uses TRBV6-6 and TRBJ2-1, with TRBD2 matching 7 bases. CDR3 length equals 15 residues. V lost 3 bases, J lost 5 bases, and 7 bases stayed unmatched. The germline CDR1 and CDR2 sequences are MNHNY and SVGAGI (reference sequence). CDR3 nucleotides: TGTGCCAGCAGTTATCTAAGCGGGGTCAACAATGAGCAGTTCTTC. Protein product: CASSYLSGVNNEQFF.

The chain combines TRBV18 with TRBJ2-7, with 12 bases that match TRBD2. Losses at the gene ends were 0 bases for V and 2 bases for J; bases not matched to a gene: 8. Germline CDR1 is KGHSH and CDR2 is LQKENI. The CDR3 is made up of 18 amino acids. The CDR3 sequence is CASSPPLAGGPQAYEQYF. In DNA form, the CDR3 reads TGTGCCAGCTCACCACCGCTAGCGGGAGGGCCTCAGGCCTACGAGCAGTACTTC.

V gene TRBV5-1 combines with J gene TRBJ1-3; unclear D gene. CDR3 length: 13 residues. Trimming stripped 4 bases from V and 0 bases from J, with 5 bases between. The germline V gene has CDR1 SGHRS and CDR2 YFSETQ. CDR3 amino acids: CASSVSSGNTIYF. In nucleotides, the CDR3 is TGCGCCAGCAGCGTATCCTCTGGAAACACCATATATTTT.

This clone is a singleton in its sample. V gene TRBV21-1 combines with J gene TRBJ1-5; the table names TRBD1, a call not compared with the DNA. TRBV21-1 is a listed pseudogene. This CDR3 region has 15 residues. DNA of the CDR3: TGTGCGGAGTCGGGACAGGGAGGTGTTAATCAGCCCCAGCATTTT. Amino acid sequence: CAESGQGGVNQPQHF.

The gene calls are TRBV4-3 and TRBJ2-3; the D is unclear. Trimming cost V 0 bases and J 7 bases, with 14 bases left between them. The CDR3 totals 15 residues. Germline V gene data show CDR1 as LGHNA and CDR2 as YSLEER. The CDR3 loop reads CASSQDRTASYTQYF. As DNA, the CDR3 is TGCGCCAGCAGCCAAGATCGGACCGCTTCCTATACGCAGTATTTT.

As concerns this clone: A junction boundary mismatches the germline segment, possibly from a read error. V and J are TRBV10-3 and TRBJ2-3; D not resolved. Germline V CDR1 and CDR2: ENHRY, SYGVKD. The length of the CDR3 is 16 residues. The CDR3 loop reads CAVSEVQSSGTDTQYF. The CDR3 region has the DNA TGTGCCGTCAGTGAGGTGCAATCGAGTGGCACAGATACGCAGTATTTT.

The J gene is TRBJ1-1, the V gene TRBV18; weak D call: TRBD1 (6 bases). Germline loops: CDR1 KGHSH, CDR2 LQKENI. The CDR3 loop spans 16 amino acids. The V end lost 4 bases, the J end lost 2 bases, and 17 bases lay between the germline ends. DNA for the CDR3: TGTGCCAGCTCACAGGGGATCCAGGGGCCCAACACTGAAGCTTTCTTT. It is translated as CASSQGIQGPNTEAFF.

V gene TRBV9 combines with J gene TRBJ1-4, with TRBD1 as a possible D gene (6 bases). The V gene lost 0 bases and the J gene lost 7 bases, with 13 bases spanning the gap. Germline-derived CDR1 and CDR2 are SGDLS and YYNGEE. The CDR3 extends over 15 amino acids. The CDR3 loop reads CASSVVGGLGEKLFF. Here the CDR3 DNA reads TGTGCCAGCAGCGTAGTTGGGGGCTTAGGTGAAAAACTGTTTTTT. The whole variable domain, remainder taken from reference TRBV9 and TRBJ1-4, is DSGVTQTPKHLITATGQRVTLRCSPRSGDLSVYWYQQSLDQGLQFLIQYYNGEERAKGNILERFSAQQFPDLHSELNLSSLELGDSALYFCASSVVGGLGEKLFFGSGTQLSVL.

This chain uses TRBV15 with TRBJ1-4, with D possibly being TRBD1 (5 bases). The CDR3 runs 18 residues. Germline CDR1 reads LNHNV; CDR2 reads YYDKDF (reference sequence). Trimming pared 1 base from V and 0 bases from J, leaving 15 bases between. The CDR3 DNA is TGTGCCACCAGCAGAGGTGGCTGGGGGGTAGCAACTAATGAAAAACTGTTTTTT. Residues: CATSRGGWGVATNEKLFF.

This clone was counted between two and nine times. Other DNA sequences from this sample encode an identical CDR3 as well. The rearrangement joins TRBV18 to TRBJ1-1; 7 positions agree with TRBD1. The CDR3 has 13 amino acids. V lost 4 bases to trimming and J lost 1 base; unmatched junction nucleotides: 0. Germline CDR1 KGHSH, CDR2 LQKENI. This CDR3 is CASSRDRNTEAFF. CDR3 DNA sequence: TGTGCCAGCTCACGGGACAGGAACACTGAAGCTTTCTTT. Full variable domain (remainder filled in from reference TRBV18 and TRBJ1-1): NAGVMQNPRHLVRRRGQEARLRCSPMKGHSHVYWYRQLPEEGLKFMVYLQKENIIDESGMPKERFSAEFPKEGPSILRIQQVVRGDSAAYFCASSRDRNTEAFFGQGTRLTVV.

This clone was seen only once. The chain combines TRBV5-1 with TRBJ2-1; D is unresolved. CDR1 and CDR2 (germline): SGHRS, YFSETQ. The CDR3 spans 13 residues. The germline V and J ends were trimmed by 4 bases and 6 bases, with 11 bases remaining between them. The CDR3 spells CASSPFIGNEQFF. The CDR3 nucleotides read TGCGCCAGCAGCCCGTTCATCGGCAATGAGCAGTTCTTC.

The V and J genes are TRBV28 and TRBJ1-2, with 10 bases aligning to TRBD1. This CDR3 contains 14 residues. The germline V gene encodes CDR1 MDHEN and CDR2 SYDVKM. The V and J ends lost 6 bases and 4 bases, in that order; junction bases with no gene match: 5. The CDR3 bases are TGTGCCAGCAGGAGGGACAGGGGTTCCTATGGCTACACCTTC. Translating it yields CASRRDRGSYGYTF.

This clone was seen only once. This chain joins TRBV19 and TRBJ2-4, with 9 bases fitting TRBD1. Germline V lookup: CDR1 LNHDA, CDR2 SQIVND (reference sequence). V lost 5 bases, J lost 9 bases, and 8 bases stayed unmatched. The CDR3 is 14 amino acids. CDR3 coding DNA: TGTGCCAGTAGTCCAACAGGGGGCTGGAGCATTCAGTACTTC. As protein: CASSPTGGWSIQYF.

J is TRBJ2-3 and V is TRBV25-1; no clear D. The V end lost 1 base, the J end lost 5 bases, and 7 bases lay between the germline ends. The V gene's germline CDR1 is MGHDK and CDR2 SYGVNS. This CDR3 has 13 amino acids. In DNA form, the CDR3 reads TGTGCCAGCAGTGAATGGGAAGGAGATACGCAGTATTTT. This encodes CASSEWEGDTQYF.

The V and J genes are TRBV7-9 and TRBJ2-1; D is unresolved. This CDR3 is 11 amino acids long. CDR1 SEHNR and CDR2 FQNEAQ come from the germline V gene (reference sequence). The V end lost 5 bases, the J end lost 6 bases, and 5 bases lay between the germline ends. CDR3: CASSPINEQFF. Written as DNA, the CDR3 is TGTGCCAGCAGCCCAATCAATGAGCAGTTCTTC.

This sequence joins TRBV6-5 and TRBJ2-1, with TRBD2 matching 11 bases. The CDR3 is made up of 15 amino acids. The ends lost 6 bases at V and 5 bases at J; junction bases unmatched: 6. Germline lookup yields CDR1 MNHEY and CDR2 SVGAGI. CDR3 protein: CASSDSGGGDNEQFF. Here the CDR3 DNA reads TGTGCCAGCAGCGATAGCGGGGGGGGTGACAATGAGCAGTTCTTC.

This clone was detected a few times. The chain carries TRBV4-1 and TRBJ2-2; D gene unclear. Germline CDR1 reads MGHRA; CDR2 reads YSYEKL. The V end lost 3 bases, the J end lost 6 bases, and 14 bases lay between the germline ends. This CDR3 spans 15 amino acids. CDR3 sequence reads: CASSHLGPGPGELFF. Written as DNA, the CDR3 is TGCGCCAGCAGCCACCTTGGGCCCGGCCCCGGGGAGCTGTTTTTT.

The chain couples TRBV10-3 to TRBJ1-6, with 10 bases matching TRBD1. The CDR3 sequence is 16 residues long. CDR1 is ENHRY, CDR2 SYGVKD, per germline. V lost 4 bases to trimming and J lost 8 bases; unmatched junction nucleotides: 8. This chain's CDR3 is CAISGGGQGSDSPLHF. The CDR3 DNA reads TGTGCCATCAGTGGGGGGGGACAGGGGAGCGATTCACCCCTCCACTTT.